This T cell receptor beta chain was observed in a study of T-cell memory formation after mild COVID-19. Study summary: For the most part, TCR clusters were specific to one donor.

Trimming removed 6 bases from V and 4 bases from J, with 13 bases in between. This CDR3 has 13 amino acids. From germline, CDR1 is MGHDK and CDR2 SYGVNS. Employing constant-segment primers, 5'RACE generated TCR alpha and TCR beta cDNA libraries bearing sample barcodes and UMIs. TCRdb reprocessed the 5' RACE reads with MiXCR, giving one entry per CDR3 protein. Of fewer than 300,000 distinct CDR3 sequences listed, 16% were seen once; the top ten hold roughly a fifth. This clonotype was recorded only once. The receptor was derived from a man between 18 and 35 years old who had mild COVID-19 (a few samples of this study predate the infection). Cell type and time point are not known. The sample was PBMCs or a T cell subset sorted from them (not recorded which). The V and J genes are TRBV25-1 and TRBJ2-7; TRBD2 is a possible D gene (6 bases). This CDR3 reads CASRTLRGYEQYF. The CDR3 DNA is TGTGCCAGCAGGACATTGCGGGGATACGAGCAGTACTTC.